The present T cell receptor beta chain was sequenced within a study of PD-1 blockade in classical Hodgkin lymphoma. The study, taken as a whole, reports: Lower baseline TCR diversity marked trial partial responders and progressors. Still unresolved is the cause of the repertoire differences, which may be disease activity or prior therapy. Nivolumab initiated under 1 year post-ASCT led to patient exclusion.

V lost 4 bases and J lost 6; bases outside the gene matches: 7. The CDR3 totals 15 residues. Germline CDR1 reads WNHNN; CDR2 reads SYGVQD (reference sequence). No patient escaped relapse after autologous stem cell transplantation, and brentuximab vedotin exposure varied. A word on this clone: Its specificity is not known.

Produced via immunoSEQ multiplex PCR; TCRdb's table is partial and in-frame only. The sample holds some 90,000 clones; about 93% are singletons and the top ten take about 2.6%. The sequencing here drew on peripheral blood mononuclear cells (PBMCs), taken before the second cycle of nivolumab. The clonotype comes from a human donor with classical Hodgkin lymphoma. V usage is TRBV10-1 and J usage is TRBJ2-1, with TRBD1 identical over 9 bases. The CDR3 nucleotides are TGCGCCAGCAGTGGGGACAGGGCTCGAGTCAATGAGCAGTTCTTC. Its translation is CASSGDRARVNEQFF.